The 9 T cell receptor beta chains below were found in one sample sequenced in a study of metastatic and nonmetastatic thyroid tumors. The entire patient cohort was treatment-naive prior to thyroid surgery. TCRdb re-called the PCR reads via MiXCR. The table records 40,000 or so clones, 25% to 30% of them present only once. Sequencing was performed on blood. The receptors shown here come from a female donor with papillary thyroid cancer or a benign thyroid nodule (not recorded which). Some clones in this sample may be carry-over from other donors' samples.

This clone was seen at least ten times. The chain couples TRBV20-1 to TRBJ1-4, with D perhaps TRBD1 (5 bases). This CDR3 region has 15 residues. V was shortened by 1 base and J by 2 bases, with 11 bases between the two germline ends. Germline V CDR1 and CDR2: DFQATT, SNEGSKA (reference sequence). The CDR3 reads CSARARGSTNEKLFF. The CDR3 DNA sequence: TGCAGTGCTAGAGCCCGGGGGAGCACTAATGAAAAACTGTTTTTT.

This clone is medium-sized within its sample. The genes are TRBV12-3 or TRBV12-4 and TRBJ1-2; D may be TRBD1 (6 bases). Trimming removed 7 bases from V and 8 bases from J, with 17 bases in between. This CDR3 has 13 residues. This CDR3 reads CASKENRAAGYTF. DNA for the CDR3: TGTGCCAGCAAGGAGAACAGGGCGGCAGGCTACACCTTC.

This clone was found many times. The chain carries TRBV30 and TRBJ1-1; D might be TRBD1 (5 bases). This CDR3 has 13 amino acids. Germline V CDR1 and CDR2: GTSNPN, SVGIG (reference sequence). V shed 6 bases and J shed 5 bases, with 16 bases lying between them. CDR3 nucleotide sequence: TGTGCCTGCGCCGGACAACCTAGGACTGAAGCTTTCTTT. Its translation: CACAGQPRTEAFF.

This clone has ten or more counts. This rearrangement joins TRBV28 to TRBJ1-6; D not resolved. Trimming removed 3 bases at V and 6 bases at J, with 12 bases between. CDR1 and CDR2 from the germline V gene are MDHEN and SYDVKM. CDR3 length: 15 amino acids. CDR3 residues: CASSFGRTLNSPLHF. The CDR3 DNA reads as TGTGCCAGCAGTTTCGGCCGGACCCTTAATTCACCCCTCCACTTT.

This clone was seen many times. This may arise from a read error, as a much more abundant clone is one base away. The sample holds other DNA sequences that translate to the same CDR3. J is TRBJ1-2 and V is TRBV20-1, with unresolved D. This CDR3 has 12 residues. CDR1 and CDR2 (germline): DFQATT, SNEGSKA (reference sequence). The germline V and J ends were trimmed by 0 bases and 8 bases, with 10 bases remaining between them. CDR3 DNA: TGCAGTGCTAGAGATGGTAGGGCCGGCTACACCTTC. Its protein is CSARDGRAGYTF.

The chain uses TRBV20-1 and TRBJ1-2; D remains ambiguous. The CDR3 is made up of 14 amino acids. Trimming shortened V by 5 bases and J by 4 bases, and 17 bases separated the two germline ends. The germline V gene has CDR1 DFQATT and CDR2 SNEGSKA (reference sequence). In DNA form, the CDR3 reads TGCAGTGCTCACTCCGGGCGGCTGATCTATGGCTACACCTTC. It translates to CSAHSGRLIYGYTF.

CDR3: CASSLTVNSYEQYF. CDR3 sequence (DNA): TGCGCCAGCAGCTTAACAGTTAACTCCTACGAGCAGTACTTC. The V call is TRBV5-1, the J call TRBJ2-7; D is uncertain. The CDR3 is 14 amino acids. Germline values: CDR1 SGHRS, CDR2 YFSETQ. V was shortened by 2 bases and J by 0 bases, with 9 bases between the two germline ends.

The V call is TRBV30, the J call TRBJ1-6, with D uncertain. The CDR3 loop spans 14 amino acids. Germline assignment: CDR1 GTSNPN and CDR2 SVGIG (reference sequence). Trimming stripped 2 bases from V and 1 base from J, with 6 bases between. CDR3 sequence reads: CAWSRGSYNSPLHF. The CDR3 coding sequence is TGTGCCTGGAGTCGGGGTTCCTATAATTCACCCCTCCACTTT.

J is TRBJ2-1 and V is TRBV7-2; 7 nucleotides agree with TRBD2. The germline gives CDR1 SGHTA, CDR2 FQGNSA. The V and J ends lost 6 bases and 3 bases, in that order; junction bases with no gene match: 8. CDR3 length: 15 residues. CDR3 DNA sequence: TGTGCCAGCAGATCTAGCGGAAGCTTCTACAATGAGCAGTTCTTC. It is translated as CASRSSGSFYNEQFF.